Listed here are 13 T cell receptor beta chains from one sample, sequenced in a study of shared clonotypes between healthy human individuals. The method was immunoSEQ multiplex PCR; TCRdb's version includes in-frame clones alone and lacks a portion of them. This sample carries about 510,000 clones, 90% to 97% of them seen once, and the ten largest clones take about 0.057%. Sequencing used naive CD4+ T cells sorted from blood. The subset is: CD45RA+ positively selected. The source of these receptors is a woman aged 25 to 39 in good health.

About this clone itself: The sample has other DNA sequences that encode this CDR3 too. This chain connects TRBV18 to TRBJ1-5; tentative D call: TRBD1 (5 bases). With 2 bases removed from V and 5 bases from J, the gap between germline ends came to 7 bases. Germline V gives CDR1 KGHSH, CDR2 LQKENI. The CDR3 is 13 residues long. CDR3 protein: CASSPGGDQPQHF. The CDR3 DNA sequence: TGTGCCAGCTCACCAGGGGGGGATCAGCCCCAGCATTTT.

This chain links TRBV11-2 with TRBJ2-2; D remains unclear. Per germline, CDR1 SGHAT and CDR2 FQNNGV. The CDR3 covers 14 residues. The V and J ends lost 1 base and 1 base respectively, with 4 bases between them. The CDR3 DNA is TGTGCCAGCAGCTTAGTTCGGAACACCGGGGAGCTGTTTTTT. Its translation: CASSLVRNTGELFF.

In DNA, the CDR3 is TGTGCCAGCAGCTTTCGGGACACTGAAGCTTTCTTT. This sequence encodes CASSFRDTEAFF. The chain joins TRBV5-5 to TRBJ1-1; D not resolved. The germline CDR1 and CDR2 sequences are SGHKS and YYEKEE (reference sequence). The CDR3 runs 12 residues. V was clipped by 2 bases and J by 3 bases, with 5 bases between them.

The chain uses TRBV28 and TRBJ2-1, with TRBD2 matching over 7 bases. With V trimmed by 6 bases and J by 8 bases, 10 bases remained unmatched. The germline gives CDR1 MDHEN, CDR2 SYDVKM. The CDR3 contains 14 residues. In nucleotides, the CDR3 is TGTGCCAGCAGCCAAGGGACTACCTTGGATGAGCAGTTCTTC. Its translation: CASSQGTTLDEQFF.

The chain joins TRBV5-8 to TRBJ2-1; D is uncertain. The CDR3 extends over 15 amino acids. The V gene's germline CDR1 is SGHTS and CDR2 YDEGEE. The V end lost 4 bases, the J end lost 3 bases, and 14 bases lay between the germline ends. This CDR3 is CASSQNRGSYNEQFF. As DNA, the CDR3 is TGTGCCAGCAGCCAAAACCGAGGCAGCTACAATGAGCAGTTCTTC.

DNA for the CDR3: TGTGCCAGCAGTTTTCCTAACCCTCCAGATACGCAGTATTTT. This codes for CASSFPNPPDTQYF. The chain couples TRBV27 to TRBJ2-3; D gene unclear. Trimming removed 3 bases at V and 4 bases at J, with 11 bases between. The CDR3 runs to 14 residues. Germline CDR1 reads MNHEY; CDR2 reads SMNVEV (reference sequence).

The CDR3 bases are TGTGCCAGCAGGACCGAAAGGACTGGGACTGAAGCTTTCTTT. Translating gives CASRTERTGTEAFF. V is TRBV2 and J is TRBJ1-1; D is uncertain. V dropped 6 bases and J dropped 5 bases, with 16 bases sitting between them. This CDR3 has 14 amino acids. Looked up from germline, CDR1 is SNHLY and CDR2 is FYNNEI.

V gene TRBV18 combines with J gene TRBJ1-4; D perhaps matches TRBD1 (5 bases). The CDR3 runs 13 residues. The ends were cut back, 0 bases at V and 7 bases at J, with 6 bases in the middle. Per germline, CDR1 KGHSH and CDR2 LQKENI. DNA of the CDR3: TGTGCCAGCTCACCACCGGGGCTTGAAAAACTGTTTTTT. Amino acids: CASSPPGLEKLFF. The entire variable domain, with the rest obtained from reference TRBV18 and TRBJ1-4, is as follows: NAGVMQNPRHLVRRRGQEARLRCSPMKGHSHVYWYRQLPEEGLKFMVYLQKENIIDESGMPKERFSAEFPKEGPSILRIQQVVRGDSAAYFCASSPPGLEKLFFGSGTQLSVL.

V is TRBV30 and J is TRBJ2-7; D assignment may be TRBD1 or TRBD2 (5 bases each). Looked up from germline, CDR1 is GTSNPN and CDR2 is SVGIG (reference sequence). The CDR3 covers 13 residues. Trimming pared 3 bases from V and 7 bases from J, leaving 16 bases between. CDR3 sequence reads: CAWRHTTRGEQYF. The CDR3 bases are TGTGCCTGGAGACATACCACGAGGGGAGAGCAGTACTTC.

The chain links TRBV5-5 to TRBJ1-1; no clear D. Germline V gene lookup returns CDR1 SGHKS and CDR2 YYEKEE (reference sequence). The CDR3 loop spans 12 amino acids. V lost 5 bases, J lost 1 base, and 6 bases lay in between. This CDR3 is CASRGRNTEAFF. As DNA, the CDR3 is TGTGCCAGCAGGGGAAGGAACACTGAAGCTTTCTTT.

The CDR3 DNA follows: TGTGCCAGCAGCTTAGATGCGGGAACGAGAGATGAGCAGTTCTTC. It specifies CASSLDAGTRDEQFF. This chain joins TRBV11-2 and TRBJ2-1, with D tentatively TRBD2 (6 bases). The CDR3 extends over 15 amino acids. Trimming cost V 0 bases and J 8 bases, with 14 bases left between them. Germline V lookup: CDR1 SGHAT, CDR2 FQNNGV.

The rearrangement uses TRBV19 and TRBJ2-5; D may correspond to TRBD1 or TRBD2 (6 bases each). The V gene lost 5 bases and the J gene lost 1 base, with 14 bases spanning the gap. The CDR3 sequence is 15 residues long. Germline-derived CDR1 and CDR2 are LNHDA and SQIVND (reference sequence). DNA for the CDR3: TGTGCCAGTAGTGGATGGGGGGCTATCCAAGAGACCCAGTACTTC. This encodes CASSGWGAIQETQYF.

This chain uses TRBV5-1 with TRBJ2-7; TRBD1 aligns across 11 bases. Trimming took 4 bases from V and 1 from J; bases not matched to a gene: 10. Per the germline V gene, CDR1 is SGHRS and CDR2 is YFSETQ. The CDR3 loop spans 17 amino acids. Here the CDR3 DNA reads TGCGCCAGCAGCGGCGGCGGGACAGGGGGAGGTTCCTACGAGCAGTACTTC. It encodes CASSGGGTGGGSYEQYF.